Listed here is a single T cell receptor (beta chain). Its antigen is as yet unknown. Unexposed donor CD4+ T cells date from about 2011-2018, before the COVID-19 pandemic. After approximately 10 days of culture, CD4+ T cells were isolated. Testing used SARS-CoV-2 S/N and four cold-coronavirus spikes on unexposed-donor CD4+ T cells, cells permitting. Generated by immunoSEQ multiplex PCR, the TCRdb table keeps only in-frame clones and is missing some. The data hold tens of thousands of clones, with 73% observed a single time. The sample originates from a study of CD4 T cells in relation to SARS-CoV-2 and coronaviruses. CDR1 is MNHEY, CDR2 SVGEGT, per germline. This CDR3 region has 14 residues. Between the trimmed V and J ends, which lost 4 bases and 0 bases, there was a span of 10 bases. Study conclusions and caveats: Each donor contributed either pre-pandemic or post-infection samples, not both.

The rearrangement uses TRBV6-2 or TRBV6-3 and TRBJ2-7; D remains unclear. The source of this sequence is a human donor in good health. Sequencing was done on a sample of CD4+ T cells from PBMCs, cultured in vitro. CDR3 region: CASSFDHISYEQYF. CDR3 bases: TGTGCCAGCAGTTTCGACCACATCTCCTACGAGCAGTACTTC.